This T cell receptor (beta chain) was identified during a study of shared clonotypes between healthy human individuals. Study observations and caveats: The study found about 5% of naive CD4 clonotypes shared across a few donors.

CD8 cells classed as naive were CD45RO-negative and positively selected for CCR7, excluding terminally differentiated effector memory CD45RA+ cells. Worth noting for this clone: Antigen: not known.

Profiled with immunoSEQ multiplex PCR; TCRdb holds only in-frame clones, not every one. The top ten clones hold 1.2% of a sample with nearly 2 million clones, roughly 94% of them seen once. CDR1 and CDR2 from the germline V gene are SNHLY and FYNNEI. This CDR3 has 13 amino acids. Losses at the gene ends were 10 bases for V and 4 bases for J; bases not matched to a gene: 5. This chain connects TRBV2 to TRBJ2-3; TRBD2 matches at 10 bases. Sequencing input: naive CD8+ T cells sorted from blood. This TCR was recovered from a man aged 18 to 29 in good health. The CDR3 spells CAILSGGADTQYF. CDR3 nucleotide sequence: TGTGCCATCCTAAGCGGGGGGGCAGATACGCAGTATTTT.